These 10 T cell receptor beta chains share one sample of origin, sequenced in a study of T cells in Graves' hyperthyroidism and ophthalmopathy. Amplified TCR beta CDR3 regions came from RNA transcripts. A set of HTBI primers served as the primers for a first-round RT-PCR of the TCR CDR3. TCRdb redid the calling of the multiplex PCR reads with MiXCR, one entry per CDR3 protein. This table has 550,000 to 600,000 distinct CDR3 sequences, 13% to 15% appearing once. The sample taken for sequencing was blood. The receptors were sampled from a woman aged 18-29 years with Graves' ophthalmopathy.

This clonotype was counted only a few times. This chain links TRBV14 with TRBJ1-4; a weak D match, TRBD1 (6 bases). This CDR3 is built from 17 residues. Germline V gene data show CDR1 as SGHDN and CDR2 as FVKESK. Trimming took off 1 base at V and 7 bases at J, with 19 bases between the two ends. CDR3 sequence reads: CASSQGPYRERIEKLFF. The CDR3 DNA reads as TGTGCCAGCAGCCAAGGACCCTACAGGGAGAGAATTGAAAAACTGTTTTTT.

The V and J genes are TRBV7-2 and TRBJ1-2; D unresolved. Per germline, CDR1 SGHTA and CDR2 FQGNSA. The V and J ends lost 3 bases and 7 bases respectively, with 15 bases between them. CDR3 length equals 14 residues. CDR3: CASSFRPSGGGYTF. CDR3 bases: TGTGCCAGCAGCTTCCGTCCGTCAGGCGGTGGCTACACCTTC.

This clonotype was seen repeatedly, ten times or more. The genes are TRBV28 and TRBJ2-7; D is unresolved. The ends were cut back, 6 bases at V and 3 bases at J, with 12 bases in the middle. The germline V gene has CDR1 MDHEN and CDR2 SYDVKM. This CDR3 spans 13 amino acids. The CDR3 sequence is CASRLDGNYEQYF. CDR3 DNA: TGTGCCAGCAGACTGGACGGAAACTACGAGCAGTACTTC.

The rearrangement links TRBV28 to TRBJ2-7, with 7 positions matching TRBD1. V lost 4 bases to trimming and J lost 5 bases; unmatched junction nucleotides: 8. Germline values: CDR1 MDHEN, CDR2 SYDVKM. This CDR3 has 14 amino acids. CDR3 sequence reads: CASSSHDRVDEQYF. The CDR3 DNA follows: TGTGCCAGCAGTTCCCACGACAGGGTAGACGAGCAGTACTTC.

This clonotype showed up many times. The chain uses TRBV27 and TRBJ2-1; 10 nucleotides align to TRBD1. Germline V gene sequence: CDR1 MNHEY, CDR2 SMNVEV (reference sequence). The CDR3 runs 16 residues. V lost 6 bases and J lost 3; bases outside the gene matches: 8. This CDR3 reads CASRLDRGKIYNEQFF. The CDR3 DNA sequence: TGTGCCAGCAGACTGGACAGGGGGAAAATCTACAATGAGCAGTTCTTC.

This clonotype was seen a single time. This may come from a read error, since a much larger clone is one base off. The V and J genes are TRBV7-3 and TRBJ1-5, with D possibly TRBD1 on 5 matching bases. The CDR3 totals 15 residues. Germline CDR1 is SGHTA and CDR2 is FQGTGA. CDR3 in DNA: TGTGCCAGCAGACCTCTTCGGGGCGCGGATCAGCCCCCGCATTTT. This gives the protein CASRPLRGADQPPHF.

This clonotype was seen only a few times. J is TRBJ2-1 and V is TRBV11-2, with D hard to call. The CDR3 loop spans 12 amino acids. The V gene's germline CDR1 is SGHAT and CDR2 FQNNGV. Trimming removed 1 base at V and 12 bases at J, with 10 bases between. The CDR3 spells CASSLGGLGQFF. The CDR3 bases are TGTGCCAGCAGCTTAGGAGGATTGGGGCAGTTCTTC.

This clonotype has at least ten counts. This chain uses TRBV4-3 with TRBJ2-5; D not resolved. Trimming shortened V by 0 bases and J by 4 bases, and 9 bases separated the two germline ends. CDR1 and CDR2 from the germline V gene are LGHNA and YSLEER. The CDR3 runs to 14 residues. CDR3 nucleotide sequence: TGCGCCAGCAGCCAAGATGTAGCTGGAGAGACCCAGTACTTC. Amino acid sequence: CASSQDVAGETQYF.

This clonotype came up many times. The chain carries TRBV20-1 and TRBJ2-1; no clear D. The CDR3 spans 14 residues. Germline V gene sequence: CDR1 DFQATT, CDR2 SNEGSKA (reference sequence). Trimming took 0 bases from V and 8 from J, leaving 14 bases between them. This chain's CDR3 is CSAREPRMLDEQFF. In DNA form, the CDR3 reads TGCAGTGCTAGAGAGCCTAGGATGTTGGATGAGCAGTTCTTC.

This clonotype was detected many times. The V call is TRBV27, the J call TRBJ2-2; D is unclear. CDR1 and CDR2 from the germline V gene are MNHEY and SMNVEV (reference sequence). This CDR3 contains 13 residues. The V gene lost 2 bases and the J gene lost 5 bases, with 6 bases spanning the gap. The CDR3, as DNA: TGTGCCAGCAGTTTAAGTAGAACCGGGGAGCTGTTTTTT. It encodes CASSLSRTGELFF.